A single sample gave rise to the 16 T cell receptor beta chains below, sequenced in a study of T cell responses to AZD1222 COVID-19 vaccine (dated by TCRdb to the early 2020s). The time point label, read with the paper, signifies: about 28 days (+/-7) after the second vaccine dose. Libraries were made using the immunoSEQ multiplex PCR assay. Held by TCRdb, this immuneACCESS table contains in-frame sequences only and omits some clones. Under half of the omission traces to an unresolved V gene where checked; the cause of the rest is unknown. Here the sample has around 120,000 clones; around 92% occur a single time. More than 6% of the sample rests with the top ten. The specimen was peripheral blood, collected 28 days after the second AZD1222 dose. The receptor source for this set is an adult who received the AZD1222 COVID-19 vaccine.

The rearrangement joins TRBV2 to TRBJ1-2, with TRBD1 matching over 8 bases. Trimming cost V 2 bases and J 0 bases; bases outside gene matches: 8. Looked up from germline, CDR1 is SNHLY and CDR2 is FYNNEI. The CDR3 has 17 residues. As DNA, the CDR3 is TGTGCCAGCAGTGAATCCGCCAGGGGGCTGGCTAACTATGGCTACACCTTC. Its protein is CASSESARGLANYGYTF.

The V gene is TRBV27, the J gene TRBJ1-5; D not resolved. Germline lookup yields CDR1 MNHEY and CDR2 SMNVEV (reference sequence). The CDR3 sequence is 15 residues long. Trimming removed 4 bases at V and 0 bases at J, with 10 bases between. This chain's CDR3 is CASSSTRGSNQPQHF. DNA of the CDR3: TGTGCCAGCAGTTCGACCCGGGGTAGCAATCAGCCCCAGCATTTT.

The CDR3 protein is CASSEPGTRETQYF. As DNA, the CDR3 is TGTGCCAGCAGTGAACCCGGGACTAGGGAGACCCAGTACTTC. The chain has TRBV28 and TRBJ2-5, with TRBD2 matching 8 bases. Germline CDR1 reads MDHEN; CDR2 reads SYDVKM. The CDR3 consists of 14 residues. V trimming: 5 bases; J trimming: 5 bases; junction bases outside the gene matches: 7. The full variable domain, its missing parts supplied by reference TRBV28 and TRBJ2-5, is DVKVTQSSRYLVKRTGEKVFLECVQDMDHENMFWYRQDPGLGLRLIYFSYDVKMKEKGDIPEGYSVSREKKERFSLILESASTNQTSMYLCASSEPGTRETQYFGPGTRLLVL.

J is TRBJ2-1 and V is TRBV27, with 11 bases lining up with TRBD1. V was pared by 7 bases and J by 7 bases, with 15 bases of the junction left unmatched. The CDR3 loop spans 17 amino acids. Germline V CDR1 and CDR2: MNHEY, SMNVEV (reference sequence). The CDR3 here is CASTVDLRGDRGNEQFF. The CDR3 bases are TGTGCCAGCACCGTGGACCTCCGTGGGGACAGGGGGAATGAGCAGTTCTTC.

CDR3 DNA: TGTGCCAGTAGTAATCAACGGGGGGGACAGGGGTCCAATCAGCCCCAGCATTTT. It yields the protein CASSNQRGGQGSNQPQHF. The rearrangement links TRBV19 to TRBJ1-5; 10 bases map to TRBD1. V dropped 4 bases and J dropped 3; count of bases not matched to a gene: 12. Germline values: CDR1 LNHDA, CDR2 SQIVND (reference sequence). This CDR3 has 18 residues.

The V gene is TRBV21-1, the J gene TRBJ1-2. TRBV21-1 is a pseudogene segment. CDR3 length: 17 residues. CDR3 sequence (DNA): TGTGCCAGCAGCAAAGCTGGAGGGGGACCCGGATCCTGTGGCTACACCTTC. Residues: CASSKAGGGPGSCGYTF.

This chain joins TRBV10-2 and TRBJ2-3; D not certain. Germline values: CDR1 WSHSY, CDR2 SAAADI. V lost 2 bases to trimming and J lost 5 bases, with 5 bases between them. The CDR3 has 12 residues. The CDR3 protein is CASSEGRDTQYF. The DNA of the CDR3 is TGCGCCAGCAGTGAGGGCAGAGATACGCAGTATTTT.

Concerning this clone: The junction departs from germline at one end; a sequencing error may be responsible. The CDR3, as DNA: TGTGCCAGCAGTCAAGGAGAGGGGGATACGCAGTATTTT. It specifies CASSQGEGDTQYF. The J gene is TRBJ2-3, the V gene TRBV14; D may match TRBD1 or TRBD2 (5 bases each). CDR3 length: 13 amino acids. Germline assignment: CDR1 SGHDN and CDR2 FVKESK.

The genes are TRBV4-1 and TRBJ2-7, with 9 nucleotides matching TRBD1. V was clipped by 0 bases and J by 3 bases; unmatched bases: 3. The CDR3 extends over 15 amino acids. Germline V gives CDR1 MGHRA, CDR2 YSYEKL. The CDR3 nucleotides are TGCGCCAGCAGCCAAGAAAAGGACAGGGGCTACGAGCAGTACTTC. Protein product: CASSQEKDRGYEQYF.

The chain recombines TRBV7-9 with TRBJ2-3, with a tentative D call TRBD1 (5 bases). V was trimmed by 4 bases and J by 5 bases, leaving 16 bases between them. This CDR3 is 15 amino acids long. Looked up from germline, CDR1 is SEHNR and CDR2 is FQNEAQ (reference sequence). CDR3 sequence: CASSSDRGDKDTQYF. CDR3 DNA: TGTGCCAGCAGCTCCGACAGAGGCGATAAAGATACGCAGTATTTT.

The CDR3 nucleotides read TGTGCCAGCAGTAATGGACAGGGGGTATCTTTCTTT. This translates into CASSNGQGVSFF. The chain is built from TRBV6-5 and TRBJ1-1; 10 positions agree with TRBD1. Germline CDR1 MNHEY, CDR2 SVGAGI. CDR3 length equals 12 residues. Trimming removed 5 bases from V and 12 bases from J; junction bases left unmatched: 6.

The chain links TRBV3-1 (or the pseudogene TRBV3-2) to TRBJ1-1; weak D call: TRBD1 (6 bases). Trimming took off 4 bases at V and 5 bases at J, with 14 bases between the two ends. Germline V CDR1 and CDR2: LGHDT, YNNKEL (reference sequence). The CDR3 is 14 residues long. The DNA for the CDR3 is TGTGCCAGCAGCCCCTCCACAGGGAGAACTGAAGCTTTCTTT. Its protein product is CASSPSTGRTEAFF.

V is TRBV15 and J is TRBJ1-6; the match to TRBD1 covers 7 bases. The V segment lost 0 bases and the J segment 8 bases; nucleotides outside the gene matches: 4. The germline V gene has CDR1 LNHNV and CDR2 YYDKDF (reference sequence). This CDR3 is 15 amino acids long. The CDR3 nucleotides read TGTGCCACCAGCAGAGACGACAGGGTAGATTCACCCCTCCACTTT. It codes for CATSRDDRVDSPLHF.

The V gene is TRBV5-1, the J gene TRBJ2-1; 7 nucleotides line up with TRBD1. This CDR3 contains 14 residues. V shed 3 bases and J 6 bases; nucleotides not matched to a gene: 6. CDR1 and CDR2 (germline): SGHRS, YFSETQ. CDR3 region: CASSSGTALNEQFF. CDR3 nucleotides: TGCGCCAGCAGCTCCGGGACAGCCCTCAATGAGCAGTTCTTC.

V and J are TRBV7-9 and TRBJ2-2, with TRBD2 identical over 7 bases. Germline CDR1 reads SEHNR; CDR2 reads FQNEAQ (reference sequence). This CDR3 is built from 19 residues. The V gene end was trimmed by 5 bases and the J gene end by 7 bases; junction bases not matched to a gene: 22. The CDR3 nucleotides read TGTGCCAGCAGCCAGAAGGGTCGTCGGAGCGGGACTCCGGGCGGGGAGCTGTTTTTT. Translation: CASSQKGRRSGTPGGELFF.

The chain is built from TRBV24-1 and TRBJ2-7, with D perhaps TRBD2 (7 bases). The CDR3 totals 15 residues. Germline CDR1 KGHDR, CDR2 SFDVKD. The V and J ends lost 0 bases and 4 bases respectively, with 12 bases between them. The CDR3 DNA is TGTGCCACCAGTGATTTGAGGGGGGGACGATACGAGCAGTACTTC. Translation gives CATSDLRGGRYEQYF.